This TCR beta chain was retrieved from a study of blood T cell repertoires in COVID-19 (dated by TCRdb to 2019 to 2021). Concerning the study at large: Samples covering the acute and convalescent phases of COVID-19 were provided by collaborators in the United States, Italy and Spain. Subjects who had been exposed to COVID-19, were actively infected with it, or had recovered from it provided the deeply sampled blood TCRbeta repertoires that made up the dataset. Where HLA class I and class II types were available, the types were taken from metadata supplied by the sample provider, not from assay-based typing. A freely available public database, intended as a resource for researchers studying the immune response to SARS-CoV-2, is where the repertoires were released. The material from the prospective study consisted of cDNA or gDNA derived from T cells, B-cell-depleted T cells, or PBMCs. The sample metadata nearly always contained a de-identified subject ID, COVID-19 status, age in years and sex. Samples were obtained from the ongoing ImmuneRACE study (first 160 participants) and from about 1,300 subjects provided by 6 global collaborators.

The collaborating institutions used their own protocols to collect whole blood in K2EDTA tubes. For TCRbeta analysis, collaborators shipped samples as frozen whole blood, isolated PBMCs, or DNA extracted from either of those sample types. This clone has just a few counts. The clone's antigen remains unknown. Qualities for individual bases were not recorded, and no much larger clone is one base off. TCRbeta CDR3 regions were amplified from genomic DNA by means of the immunoSEQ Assay, a bias-controlled multiplex PCR. The study's own analysis went as follows. Within the assay, amplification of reference gene primers was used to estimate how many nucleated cells each sample contained. To quantify the absolute abundance of each unique TCRbeta CDR3 rearrangement, sequence reads were collapsed and filtered. For each sample, productive Simpson clonality was calculated by taking the square root of Simpson's diversity index across productive rearrangements. Entries here come from immuneACCESS through TCRdb and include only in-frame sequences with V and J called. Some clones fail to appear in such tables; in the studies checked, an unresolved V gene covers under half of the shortfall, and the cause of the remainder is unknown. V, J and clone size were drawn from that table, and D and trimming were deduced from the DNA. The sample table lists about 400,000 clones, roughly 86% of them with a count of one. Jointly, the top ten make up 2.5% to 3.5% of the sample.

On the study overall, not on this receptor specifically: The amount of clinical and demographic metadata varied by source and participant and was provided uncurated.

The CDR3 sequence holds 13 residues, the cysteine and phenylalanine included. The DNA shown is the 39-base CDR3, in frame from base 1. Via the germline V gene, CDR1 is MDHEN and CDR2 SYDVKM. V ends up 5 bases short and J 3 bases short, with an unmatched junction base count of 4. The sequenced sample was peripheral blood. The source of this sequence is a human donor in a cohort sampled during active COVID-19. The chain couples TRBV28 to TRBJ2-7, and 7 bases in between align with TRBD1. The bases are TGTGCCAGCAGTACCGGGACAGACTACGAGCAGTACTTC. Translated, this is CASSTGTDYEQYF.